These T cell receptor beta chains were read from a single sample in a study of T-cell memory formation after mild COVID-19. One entry per CDR3 protein results from TCRdb running MiXCR on the 5' RACE reads. The sample gives around 200,000 distinct CDR3 sequences, over 20% of which show up once; about 23% is in the top ten. Sequenced: PBMCs or a T cell subset sorted from them (not recorded which). The receptors shown here come from an adult woman who had mild COVID-19 (a few samples of this study predate the infection). Cell type and time point are not known. Both conserved end residues are part of each CDR3. Each record gives: CDR3 DNA, CDR3 protein, J gene, clone size, D gene, V gene. D genes are given only for firm matches. Clone size appears in some rows only: once, few, many, or a class for an expanded clone.

TGTGCCAGCAGGGGACAGGGAGGTTACTACGAGCAGTACTTC CASRGQGGYYEQYF TRBJ2-7 few TRBD1 TRBV12-3/TRBV12-4
TGCAGCGTTGTAGGTACCTACAATGAGCAGTTCTTC CSVVGTYNEQFF TRBJ2-1 - - TRBV29-1
TGTGCCAGCAGCTTAGGGGGACGGAATCAAGAGACCCAGTACTTC CASSLGGRNQETQYF TRBJ2-5 - - TRBV7-9
TGCGCCAGCAGCCAAGATAGAGAAGACCGAGAGACCCAGTACTTC CASSQDREDRETQYF TRBJ2-5 - - TRBV4-3
TGTGCCAGCAGTTCCGGGACTAGCGGGGGTTATGAGCAGTTCTTC CASSSGTSGGYEQFF TRBJ2-1 - TRBD2 TRBV12-3/TRBV12-4
TGTGCCTGGGATGGCGTAGCCTACGAGCAGTACTTC CAWDGVAYEQYF TRBJ2-7 - - TRBV30
TGTGCCAGCCCAGATTGGACCGGGGAGCTGTTTTTT CASPDWTGELFF TRBJ2-2 - - TRBV12-3/TRBV12-4
TGTGCCAGCAGCCAGGGACCCCGGTACTACGAGCAGTACTTC CASSQGPRYYEQYF TRBJ2-7 few - TRBV3-1
TGTGCCAGCAGCCCCTCAGGGGGCGATCAGCCCCAGCATTTT CASSPSGGDQPQHF TRBJ1-5 - TRBD1 TRBV12-3/TRBV12-4
TGCAGCGTTGAGGGGGACCACGTGGATGAGCAGTTCTTC CSVEGDHVDEQFF TRBJ2-1 few - TRBV29-1
TGTGCCAGCAGTGAACACGCGGGGGTTATGACAGATACGCAGTATTTT CASSEHAGVMTDTQYF TRBJ2-3 - TRBD2 TRBV2
TGTGCCAGCAGATCCGCAGGGGTTACTTTTTACGAGCAGTACTTC CASRSAGVTFYEQYF TRBJ2-7 many - TRBV7-8
TGCAGCGTTGTGCGCAGCGGGAGCATCTACGAGCAGTACTTC CSVVRSGSIYEQYF TRBJ2-7 - TRBD2 TRBV29-1
TGTGCCAGCAGCCTATACGCCCGCGGGGGGACTAGCACAGATACGCAGTATTTT CASSLYARGGTSTDTQYF TRBJ2-3 - TRBD2 TRBV7-8
TGTGCCAGCAGCCGAAAGACAGAAAACACTGAAGCTTTCTTT CASSRKTENTEAFF TRBJ1-1 few - TRBV5-4
TGTGCCAGCAGTTTTTCCAGGTTGACGGGAGGGTCCTACGAGCAGTACTTC CASSFSRLTGGSYEQYF TRBJ2-7 few TRBD2 TRBV12-3/TRBV12-4
TGTGCCAGCAGCTTGGTTGGGACTGGAACCTACGAGCAGTACTTC CASSLVGTGTYEQYF TRBJ2-7 - - TRBV12-3/TRBV12-4
TGCAGTGCTATTATCCCATCTTGGGAGACCCAGTACTTC CSAIIPSWETQYF TRBJ2-5 - - TRBV20-1
TGCAGTGCTAGAGATGTGGGGTACGAGCAGTACTTC CSARDVGYEQYF TRBJ2-7 many - TRBV20-1
TGCGCCAGCAGCCCTACGTGGGGGCCTAACTATGGCTACACCTTC CASSPTWGPNYGYTF TRBJ1-2 - - TRBV5-1
TGTGCCAGCAGCCCCCCTGACCTAGCGGGGGCTGAGACCCAGTACTTC CASSPPDLAGAETQYF TRBJ2-5 - TRBD2 TRBV7-9
TGCAGCGCCAGGGACAGCGAGTACTACGAGCAGTACTTC CSARDSEYYEQYF TRBJ2-7 - TRBD1 TRBV29-1
TGTGCCAGCAGTCCAGAGGGGGAGAGCGCGGAGACCCAGTACTTC CASSPEGESAETQYF TRBJ2-5 - - TRBV25-1
TGTGCCAGCAGTTCACGGCAGCGCACAGATACGCAGTATTTT CASSSRQRTDTQYF TRBJ2-3 few - TRBV12-3/TRBV12-4
TGTGCCAGCAGCCTGAGGACAGGGGGCATTTCAGATACGCAGTATTTT CASSLRTGGISDTQYF TRBJ2-3 many TRBD1 TRBV7-2
TGCGCCAGCAGGTTAGAGGGAGAAGCTTTCTTT CASRLEGEAFF TRBJ1-1 few - TRBV5-1
TGTGCCAGCAGCTCCCGGGACACTGCGGGCACTGAAGCTTTCTTT CASSSRDTAGTEAFF TRBJ1-1 - - TRBV7-3
TGTGCCAGCAGCTTAGGCCGGGACTCGAGCACAGATACGCAGTATTTT CASSLGRDSSTDTQYF TRBJ2-3 few - TRBV7-8
TGTGCCAGCAGTGAAACTAGCGGGGGCACAGATACGCAGTATTTT CASSETSGGTDTQYF TRBJ2-3 - TRBD2 TRBV6-4
TGTGCCAGTCATGGGGGGGGCGAGGAGACCCAGTACTTC CASHGGGEETQYF TRBJ2-5 - - TRBV21-1
TGTGCCAGCAGTACTACCCCGGAAGGGGGCTATGGCTACACCTTC CASSTTPEGGYGYTF TRBJ1-2 few - TRBV27
TGTGCCAGCAGCGTCCGAGAGAGGGGGCTTGCAGATACGCAGTATTTT CASSVRERGLADTQYF TRBJ2-3 few TRBD1 TRBV9
TGCAGCGTGGAGATTCAGTACTTC CSVEIQYF TRBJ2-4 few - TRBV29-1
TGTGCCACCAGACCGGGACTCTGGAACACTGAAGCTTTCTTT CATRPGLWNTEAFF TRBJ1-1 - - TRBV27
TGTGCCACCAGCAGAGTGGCGGGAGTAGCGGCTAGGGGCTTATACAATGAGCAGTTCTTC CATSRVAGVAARGLYNEQFF TRBJ2-1 - TRBD2 TRBV15
TGCAGCGTTGATTGGGGAGATAGCAATCAGCCCCAGCATTTT CSVDWGDSNQPQHF TRBJ1-5 - - TRBV29-1
TGTGCCAGCACCACAAAATCCTGGGGGCACGAGCAGTACTTC CASTTKSWGHEQYF TRBJ2-7 - - TRBV6-6
TGTGCCAGCAGCTTAGGAAAGGTTACGGAGGGCTACACCTTC CASSLGKVTEGYTF TRBJ1-2 few - TRBV7-9
TGTGCCAGCAGCCTAATAGCGGGAGGGCCACGAGAGCAGTACTTC CASSLIAGGPREQYF TRBJ2-7 - TRBD2 TRBV7-9
TGTGCCAGCAGCTTAGTGACAGGGGCTTTGGGTAACTATGGCTACACCTTC CASSLVTGALGNYGYTF TRBJ1-2 few TRBD1 TRBV7-2
TGTGCCAGCAGCCAAGTAGCGCTAGCGGGGGGGCCCGTCAATGAGCAGTTCTTC CASSQVALAGGPVNEQFF TRBJ2-1 few TRBD2 TRBV3-1
TGTGCCACCAGTACCGGGACAGGGTACAATGAGCAGTTCTTC CATSTGTGYNEQFF TRBJ2-1 - TRBD1 TRBV24-1
TGTGCCAGCAATGAAGGCAGCTCGTCCGAGCAGTACTTC CASNEGSSSEQYF TRBJ2-7 few - TRBV9
TGCAGTGCTAGAGCAGTCGGGACTAGCACCTACGAGCAGTACTTC CSARAVGTSTYEQYF TRBJ2-7 - TRBD2 TRBV20-1
TGTGCCAGCAGCGTAGGATCGAGCAATCAGCCCCAGCATTTT CASSVGSSNQPQHF TRBJ1-5 many - TRBV9
TGTGCCAGCAGCGGGTCGGCACTACGGTCCGCCTCCTACGAGCAGTACTTC CASSGSALRSASYEQYF TRBJ2-7 few - TRBV5-6
TGCGCCAGCAGCCAACTAGCGGGCCGCACCGGGGAGCTGTTTTTT CASSQLAGRTGELFF TRBJ2-2 - TRBD2 TRBV4-3
TGCGCCAGCAGCCAAGTGGAACTAGCGGGGGCCCCAGGGGAGACCCAGTACTTC CASSQVELAGAPGETQYF TRBJ2-5 - TRBD2 TRBV4-1
TGTGCCACCAGCCTTTGGACAGGGGTGATACAAGAGACCCAGTACTTC CATSLWTGVIQETQYF TRBJ2-5 - TRBD1 TRBV15
TGTGCCAGCAGCCTGACCCTCGGGGGATGGAGTACTGAAGCTTTCTTT CASSLTLGGWSTEAFF TRBJ1-1 - - TRBV7-2
TGTGCCAGCAGCTTGACAGGGGGCGCTTTTGGGAATCAGCCCCAGCATTTT CASSLTGGAFGNQPQHF TRBJ1-5 - TRBD1 TRBV5-6